This is a list of T cell receptor beta chains from one sample in a study of blood T cell repertoires in COVID-19. This table comes from immunoSEQ multiplex PCR, and its TCRdb copy is limited to in-frame clones, with some not included. The data hold more than 400,000 clones, with approximately 83% observed a single time. The sequencing input was peripheral blood. Source of these receptors: a human donor in a cohort sampled during active COVID-19. Each CDR3 is given with its conserved first and last residue. Not every row has a clone size; where given, it reads once, few, many or a size class.

clone_size cdr3_length v_call cdr3_aa
NA 14 TRBV6-4 CASSVSWASYEQYF
NA 14 TRBV21-1 CASTSGGLPEKLFF
NA 16 TRBV9 CASKMDPGRNTGELFF
once 15 TRBV6-6 CASSYQGAETGELFF
once 16 TRBV7-9 CASSPTGTKLHNEQFF
NA 13 TRBV7-8 CASSSGQGEKLFF
once 12 TRBV29-1 CSVDSGFYGYTF
NA 14 TRBV6-5 CATRPGLADPAQFF
NA 14 TRBV28 CASSFLDRREKLFF
NA 15 TRBV7-2 CASSFGQARLGGYTF
NA 14 TRBV5-1 CASSSGQGTGEQYF
NA 14 TRBV5-4 CASSRNRDYSEQYF
NA 11 TRBV28 CASLNRVEAFF
NA 13 TRBV6-5 CAITQTLNTEAFF
NA 16 TRBV4-1 CASSHRRDRVSDTQYF
NA 15 TRBV5-4 CASSPFSGSPDTQYF
NA 19 TRBV4-3 CASSQEWLAGGGGTDTQYF
NA 18 TRBV11-2 CASSLVGVGQGARNTQYF
NA 15 TRBV9 CASSPFDRGGETQYF
NA 17 TRBV4-1 CASSQAGPGQGRNTIYF
few 17 TRBV18 CASSPNPPGLSGNTIYF
NA 11 TRBV20-1 CSAIESYEQYF
NA 14 TRBV3-1/TRBV3-2 CASSQGAVQETQYF
NA 14 TRBV19 CASSKGRPGYGYTF
once 16 TRBV20-1 CSASGTSVSNTGELFF
NA 14 TRBV9 CASSVRSTGDTQYF
NA 13 TRBV19 CASIRGWATEAFF
NA 20 TRBV15 CATSRVPQGRSRFMNTEAFF
NA 17 TRBV5-6 CASSLGYLRGRDEKLFF
once 15 TRBV7-6 CASSPPGTGSVEQYF
NA 14 TRBV3-1/TRBV3-2 CASSHLPGRGEQYF
NA 12 TRBV5-4 CASSFQGNEQFF
NA 16 TRBV6-5 CASSYREGANGNTIYF
NA 15 TRBV9 CASSDRTGDTGELFF
few 16 TRBV5-1 CASSLYPAVSTDTQYF
NA 13 TRBV10-1 CASSSGQGRTQYF
NA 12 TRBV5-4 CASSGHNYGYTF
few 15 TRBV4-2 CASSQTSGFTDTQYF
NA 14 TRBV5-6 CASSFRTAGNTQYF
NA 11 TRBV3-1/TRBV3-2 CASSGGYEQYF
NA 15 TRBV19 CASSTTEDRDQPQHF
NA 15 TRBV19 CASSIIAGFYNEQFF
NA 11 TRBV20-1 CSALMTPGYTF
NA 15 TRBV9 CASSVASGSGDTQYF
NA 17 TRBV5-1 CASSPGTGLGGNQPQHF
NA 14 TRBV2 CASFPSEGSYGYTF
once 14 TRBV6-5 CASSLYQAHTEAFF
NA 14 TRBV6-4 CASKLAANTDTQYF
once 17 TRBV27 CASSLSGGGPEANEQFF
NA 14 TRBV18 CASSPLDRETEAFF
NA 15 TRBV5-1 CASSLGTLLWGKLFF
NA 17 TRBV5-1 CASSLRLAGGTYNEQFF
many 14 TRBV7-9 CASSPGATNEKLFF
NA 15 TRBV27 CASSLGLARTGELFF
NA 16 TRBV4-1 CASSRPGPDYDNEQFF
NA 14 TRBV3-1/TRBV3-2 CASSQDPSRPEQYF
NA 12 TRBV18 CASSLQDYGYTF